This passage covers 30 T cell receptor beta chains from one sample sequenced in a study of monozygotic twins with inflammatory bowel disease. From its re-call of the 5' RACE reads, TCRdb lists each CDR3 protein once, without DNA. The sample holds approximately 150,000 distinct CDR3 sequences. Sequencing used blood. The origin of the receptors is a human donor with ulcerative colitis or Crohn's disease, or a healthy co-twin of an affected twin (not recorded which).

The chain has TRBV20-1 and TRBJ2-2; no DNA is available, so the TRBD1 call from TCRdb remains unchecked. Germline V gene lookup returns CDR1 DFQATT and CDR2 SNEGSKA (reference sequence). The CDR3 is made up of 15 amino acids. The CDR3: CSARSSTGLIGELFF.

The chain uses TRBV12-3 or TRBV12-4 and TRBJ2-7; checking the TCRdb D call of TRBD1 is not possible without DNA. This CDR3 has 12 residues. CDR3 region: CASTGDSYEQYF.

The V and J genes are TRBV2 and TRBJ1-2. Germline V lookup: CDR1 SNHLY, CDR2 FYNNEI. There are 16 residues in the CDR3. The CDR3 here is CASSEALLREEADYTF.

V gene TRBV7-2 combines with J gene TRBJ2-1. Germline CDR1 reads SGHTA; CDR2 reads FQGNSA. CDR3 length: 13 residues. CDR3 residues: CASRPLAYNEQFF.

The CDR3 spells CASSFTTSSYNEQFF. The rearrangement links TRBV7-2 to TRBJ2-1. Germline V gene lookup returns CDR1 SGHTA and CDR2 FQGNSA. CDR3 length: 15 residues.

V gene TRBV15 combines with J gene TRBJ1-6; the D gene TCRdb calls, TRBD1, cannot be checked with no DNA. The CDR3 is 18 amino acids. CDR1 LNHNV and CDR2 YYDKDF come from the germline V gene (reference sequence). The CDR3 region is CATSKRQGAETYNSPLHF.

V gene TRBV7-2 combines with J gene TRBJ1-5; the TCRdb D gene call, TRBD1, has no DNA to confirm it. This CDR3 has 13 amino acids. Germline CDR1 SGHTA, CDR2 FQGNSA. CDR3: CASSFTGEQPQHF.

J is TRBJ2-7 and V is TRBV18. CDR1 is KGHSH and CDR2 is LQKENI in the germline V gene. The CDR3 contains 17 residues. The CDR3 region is CASSPPGVTLSSYEQYF. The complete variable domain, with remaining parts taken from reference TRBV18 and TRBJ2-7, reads NAGVMQNPRHLVRRRGQEARLRCSPMKGHSHVYWYRQLPEEGLKFMVYLQKENIIDESGMPKERFSAEFPKEGPSILRIQQVVRGDSAAYFCASSPPGVTLSSYEQYFGPGTRLTVT.

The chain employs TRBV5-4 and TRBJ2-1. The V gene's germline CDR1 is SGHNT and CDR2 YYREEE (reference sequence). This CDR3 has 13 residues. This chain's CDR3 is CASSLVESDEQFF.

CDR3 residues: CASSLVGSGAYNEQFF. The rearrangement links TRBV5-4 to TRBJ2-1; absent DNA, TCRdb's TRBD2 call cannot be checked. The CDR3 length is 16 residues. The germline gives CDR1 SGHNT, CDR2 YYREEE (reference sequence).

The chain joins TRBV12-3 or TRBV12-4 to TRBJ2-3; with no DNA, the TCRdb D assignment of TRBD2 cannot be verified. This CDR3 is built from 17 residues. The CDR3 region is CASSLGASGGGTDTQYF.

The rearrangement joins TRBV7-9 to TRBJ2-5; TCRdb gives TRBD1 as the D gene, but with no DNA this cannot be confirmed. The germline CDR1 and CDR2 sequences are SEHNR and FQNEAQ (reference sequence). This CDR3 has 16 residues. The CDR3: CASSLAGRGLQETQYF. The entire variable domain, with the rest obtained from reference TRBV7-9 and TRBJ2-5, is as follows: DTGVSQNPRHKITKRGQNVTFRCDPISEHNRLYWYRQTLGQGPEFLTYFQNEAQLEKSRLLSDRFSAERPKGSFSTLEIQRTEQGDSAMYLCASSLAGRGLQETQYFGPGTRLLVL.

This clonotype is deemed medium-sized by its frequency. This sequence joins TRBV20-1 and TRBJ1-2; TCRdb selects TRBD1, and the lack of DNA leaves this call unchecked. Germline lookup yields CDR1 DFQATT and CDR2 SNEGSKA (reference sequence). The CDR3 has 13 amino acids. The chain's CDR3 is CSATPGTVYGYTF.

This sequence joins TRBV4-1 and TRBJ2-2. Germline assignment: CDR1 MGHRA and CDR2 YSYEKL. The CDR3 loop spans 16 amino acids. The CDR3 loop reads CASSQDKIGTNGELFF.

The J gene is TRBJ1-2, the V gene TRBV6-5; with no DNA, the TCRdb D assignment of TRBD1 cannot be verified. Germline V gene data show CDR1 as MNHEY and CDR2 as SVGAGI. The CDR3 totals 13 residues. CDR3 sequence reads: CASSFPGPEGYTF.

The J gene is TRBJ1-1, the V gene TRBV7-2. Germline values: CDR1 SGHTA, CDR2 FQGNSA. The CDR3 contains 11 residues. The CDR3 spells CASSLSSPAFF.

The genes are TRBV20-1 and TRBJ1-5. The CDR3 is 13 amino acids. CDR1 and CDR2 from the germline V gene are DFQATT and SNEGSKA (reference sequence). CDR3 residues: CSARVQNNQPQHF.

CDR3: CASSLVIRGDEQYF. V and J are TRBV11-2 and TRBJ2-7; TCRdb proposes TRBD1, but this gene call is untestable without DNA. CDR1 is SGHAT and CDR2 is FQNNGV in the germline V gene. CDR3 length: 14 residues. Drawing the rest from reference TRBV11-2 and TRBJ2-7, the complete variable domain is EAGVAQSPRYKIIEKRQSVAFWCNPISGHATLYWYQQILGQGPKLLIQFQNNGVVDDSQLPKDRFSAERLKGVDSTLKIQPAKLEDSAVYLCASSLVIRGDEQYFGPGTRLTVT.

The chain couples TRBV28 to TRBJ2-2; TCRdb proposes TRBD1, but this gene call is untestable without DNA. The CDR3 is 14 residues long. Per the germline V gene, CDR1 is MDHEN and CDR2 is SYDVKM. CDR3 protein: CASSSPGGTGELFF.

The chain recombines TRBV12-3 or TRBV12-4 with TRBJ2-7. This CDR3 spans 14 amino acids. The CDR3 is CASSPDGGAYEQYF.

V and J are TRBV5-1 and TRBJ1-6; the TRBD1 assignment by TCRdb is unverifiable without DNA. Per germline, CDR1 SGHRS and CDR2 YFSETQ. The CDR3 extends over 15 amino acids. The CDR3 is CASSPSGSYNSPLHF. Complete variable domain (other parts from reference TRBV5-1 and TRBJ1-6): KAGVTQTPRYLIKTRGQQVTLSCSPISGHRSVSWYQQTPGQGLQFLFEYFSETQRNKGNFPGRFSGRQFSNSRSEMNVSTLELGDSALYLCASSPSGSYNSPLHFGNGTRLTVT.

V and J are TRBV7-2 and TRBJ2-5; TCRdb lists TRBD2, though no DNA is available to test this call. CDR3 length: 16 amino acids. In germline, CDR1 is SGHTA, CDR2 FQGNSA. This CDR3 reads CASSLQTSSGRETQYF.

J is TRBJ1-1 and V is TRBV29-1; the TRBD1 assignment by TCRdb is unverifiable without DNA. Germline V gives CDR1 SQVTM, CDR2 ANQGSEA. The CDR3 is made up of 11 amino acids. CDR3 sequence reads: CSFLGATEAFF.

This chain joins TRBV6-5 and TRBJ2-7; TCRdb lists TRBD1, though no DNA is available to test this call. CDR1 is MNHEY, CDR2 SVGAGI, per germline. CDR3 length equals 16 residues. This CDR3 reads CASSSPPGQPPYEQYF.

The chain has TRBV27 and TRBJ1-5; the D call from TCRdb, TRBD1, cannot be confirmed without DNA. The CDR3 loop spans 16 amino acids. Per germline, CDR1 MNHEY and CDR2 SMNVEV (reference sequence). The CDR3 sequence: CASSPAGTAPNQPQHF.

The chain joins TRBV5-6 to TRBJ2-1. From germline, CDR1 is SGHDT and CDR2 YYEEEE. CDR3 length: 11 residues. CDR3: CASSQWNEQFF. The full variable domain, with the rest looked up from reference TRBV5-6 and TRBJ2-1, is DAGVTQSPTHLIKTRGQQVTLRCSPKSGHDTVSWYQQALGQGPQFIFQYYEEEERQRGNFPDRFSGHQFPNYSSELNVNALLLGDSALYLCASSQWNEQFFGPGTRLTVL.

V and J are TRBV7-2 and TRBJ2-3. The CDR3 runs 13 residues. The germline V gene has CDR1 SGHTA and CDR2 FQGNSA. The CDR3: CASRPSSRDTQYF.

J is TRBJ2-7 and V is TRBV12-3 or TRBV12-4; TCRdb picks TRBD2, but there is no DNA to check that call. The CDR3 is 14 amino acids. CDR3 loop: CASSLSGGAREQYF.

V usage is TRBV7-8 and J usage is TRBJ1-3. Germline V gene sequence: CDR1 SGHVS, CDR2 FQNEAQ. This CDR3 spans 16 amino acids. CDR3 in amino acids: CASSPPGTSSGNTIYF.

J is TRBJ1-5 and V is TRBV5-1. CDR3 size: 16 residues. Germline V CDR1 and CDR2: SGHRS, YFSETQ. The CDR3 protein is CASSPYHSNIEQPQHF.